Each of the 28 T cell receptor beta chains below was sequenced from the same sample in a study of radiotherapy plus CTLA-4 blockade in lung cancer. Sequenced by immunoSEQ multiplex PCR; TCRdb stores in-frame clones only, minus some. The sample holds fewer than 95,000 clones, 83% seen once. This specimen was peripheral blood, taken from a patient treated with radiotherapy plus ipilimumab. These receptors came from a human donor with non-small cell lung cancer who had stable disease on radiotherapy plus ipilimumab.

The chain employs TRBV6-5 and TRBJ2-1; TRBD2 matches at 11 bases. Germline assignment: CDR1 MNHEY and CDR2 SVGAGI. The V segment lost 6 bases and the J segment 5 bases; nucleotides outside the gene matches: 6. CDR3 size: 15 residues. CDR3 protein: CASSPGTSGDNEQFF. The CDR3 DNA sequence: TGTGCCAGCAGCCCCGGGACTAGCGGAGACAATGAGCAGTTCTTC.

CDR3 nucleotide sequence: TGTGCCAGCAGTGAAGCAGTGAGCAGCTCCCCCCAGCATTTT. Protein: CASSEAVSSSPQHF. This chain connects TRBV6-1 to TRBJ1-5, with no clear D. This CDR3 is 14 amino acids long. V lost 0 bases to trimming and J lost 10 bases, with 13 bases between them. Germline CDR1 MNHNS, CDR2 SASEGT.

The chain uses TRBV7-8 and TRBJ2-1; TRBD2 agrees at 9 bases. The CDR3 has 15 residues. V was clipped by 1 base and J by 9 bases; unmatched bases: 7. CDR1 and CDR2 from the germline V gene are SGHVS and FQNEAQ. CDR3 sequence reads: CASSLVAGGPAEQFF. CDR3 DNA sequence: TGTGCCAGCAGCTTAGTGGCGGGAGGGCCCGCTGAGCAGTTCTTC.

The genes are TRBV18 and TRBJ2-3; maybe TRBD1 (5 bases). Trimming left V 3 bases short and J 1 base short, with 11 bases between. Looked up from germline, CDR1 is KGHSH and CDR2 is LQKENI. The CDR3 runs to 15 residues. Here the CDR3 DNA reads TGTGCCAGCTCACCGGGCAGGGTGCGCACAGATACGCAGTATTTT. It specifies CASSPGRVRTDTQYF.

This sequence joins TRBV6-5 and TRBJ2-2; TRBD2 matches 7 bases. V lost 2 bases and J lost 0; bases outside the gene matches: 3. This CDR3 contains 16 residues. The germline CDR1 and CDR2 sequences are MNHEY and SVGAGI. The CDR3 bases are TGTGCCAGCAGTTACAACAGCGGGACGAACACCGGGGAGCTGTTTTTT. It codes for CASSYNSGTNTGELFF.

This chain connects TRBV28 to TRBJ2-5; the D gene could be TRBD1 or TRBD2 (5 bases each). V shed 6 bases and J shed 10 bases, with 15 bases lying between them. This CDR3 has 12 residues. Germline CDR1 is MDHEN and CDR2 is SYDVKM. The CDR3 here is CASSLGTRGQYF. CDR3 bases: TGTGCCAGCAGCCTCGGGACCCGGGGCCAGTACTTC.

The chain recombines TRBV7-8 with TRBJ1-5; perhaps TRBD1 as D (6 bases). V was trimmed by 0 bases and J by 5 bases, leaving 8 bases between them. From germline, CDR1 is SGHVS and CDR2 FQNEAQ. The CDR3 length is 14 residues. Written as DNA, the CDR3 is TGTGCCAGCAGCTTAGCACAGGGATATCAGCCCCAGCATTTT. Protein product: CASSLAQGYQPQHF.

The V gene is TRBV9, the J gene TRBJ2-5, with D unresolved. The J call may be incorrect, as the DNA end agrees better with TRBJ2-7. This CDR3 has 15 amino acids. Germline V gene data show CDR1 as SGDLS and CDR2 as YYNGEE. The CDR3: CASSVAHSSLYEQYF. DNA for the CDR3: TGTGCCAGCAGCGTAGCACACAGTTCCCTGTACGAGCAGTACTTC.

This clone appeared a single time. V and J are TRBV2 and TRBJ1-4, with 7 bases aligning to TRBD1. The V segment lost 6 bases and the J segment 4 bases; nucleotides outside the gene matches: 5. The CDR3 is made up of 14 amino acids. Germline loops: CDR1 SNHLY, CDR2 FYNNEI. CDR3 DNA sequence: TGTGCCAGCAGGGGGGACAGTGGTAATGAAAAACTGTTTTTT. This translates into CASRGDSGNEKLFF.

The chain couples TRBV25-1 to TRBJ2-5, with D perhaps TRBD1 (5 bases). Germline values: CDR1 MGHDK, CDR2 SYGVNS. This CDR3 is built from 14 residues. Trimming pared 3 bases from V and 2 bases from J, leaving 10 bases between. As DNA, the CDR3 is TGTGCCAGCAGTGAGAGACAGACACAAGAGACCCAGTACTTC. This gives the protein CASSERQTQETQYF.

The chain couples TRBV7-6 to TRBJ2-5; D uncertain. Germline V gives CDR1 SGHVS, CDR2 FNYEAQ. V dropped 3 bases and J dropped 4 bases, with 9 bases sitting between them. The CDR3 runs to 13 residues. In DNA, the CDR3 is TGTGCCAGCAGCTTGGTGGTTCGAGAGACCCAGTACTTC. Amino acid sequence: CASSLVVRETQYF.

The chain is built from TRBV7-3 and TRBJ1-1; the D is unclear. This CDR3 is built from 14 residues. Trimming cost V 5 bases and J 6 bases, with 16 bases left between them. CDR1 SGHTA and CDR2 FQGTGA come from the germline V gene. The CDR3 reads CASSAGGFDAEAFF. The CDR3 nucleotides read TGTGCCAGCAGCGCCGGCGGGTTCGACGCTGAAGCTTTCTTT. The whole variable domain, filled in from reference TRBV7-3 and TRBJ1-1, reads GAGVSQTPSNKVTEKGKYVELRCDPISGHTALYWYRQSLGQGPEFLIYFQGTGAADDSGLPNDRFFAVRPEGSVSTLKIQRTERGDSAVYLCASSAGGFDAEAFFGQGTRLTVV.

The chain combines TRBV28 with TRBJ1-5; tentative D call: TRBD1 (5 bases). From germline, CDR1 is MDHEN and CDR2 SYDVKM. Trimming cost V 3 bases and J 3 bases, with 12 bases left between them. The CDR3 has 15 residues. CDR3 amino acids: CASSLTGGPNQPQHF. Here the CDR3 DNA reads TGTGCCAGCAGTTTGACCGGGGGTCCCAATCAGCCCCAGCATTTT.

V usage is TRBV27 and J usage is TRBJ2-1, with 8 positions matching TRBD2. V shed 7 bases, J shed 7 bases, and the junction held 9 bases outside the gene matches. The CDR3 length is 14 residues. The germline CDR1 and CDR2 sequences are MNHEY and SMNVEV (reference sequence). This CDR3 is CASKGLVILNEQFF. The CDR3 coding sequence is TGTGCCAGCAAGGGACTAGTTATTTTAAATGAGCAGTTCTTC.

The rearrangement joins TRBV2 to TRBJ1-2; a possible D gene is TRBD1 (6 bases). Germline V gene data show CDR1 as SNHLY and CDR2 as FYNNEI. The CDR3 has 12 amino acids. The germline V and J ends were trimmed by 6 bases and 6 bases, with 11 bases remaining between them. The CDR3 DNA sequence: TGTGCCAGCAGAGGGACAAGCGATGGCTACACCTTC. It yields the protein CASRGTSDGYTF.

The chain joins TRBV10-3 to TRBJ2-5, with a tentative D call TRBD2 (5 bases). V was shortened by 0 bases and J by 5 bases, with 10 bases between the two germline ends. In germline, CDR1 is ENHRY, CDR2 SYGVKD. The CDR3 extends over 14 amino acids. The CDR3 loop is CAISESWETETQYF. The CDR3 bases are TGTGCCATCAGTGAGTCGTGGGAGACTGAGACCCAGTACTTC.

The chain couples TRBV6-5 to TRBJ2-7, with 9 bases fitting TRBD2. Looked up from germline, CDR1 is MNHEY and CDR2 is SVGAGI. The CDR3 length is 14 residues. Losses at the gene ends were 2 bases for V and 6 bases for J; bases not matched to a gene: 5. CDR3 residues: CASSYLAGKGEQYF. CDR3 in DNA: TGTGCCAGCAGTTACCTAGCGGGGAAGGGCGAGCAGTACTTC.

The CDR3 sequence is CATGQPSSTDTQYF. The CDR3 DNA reads TGTGCCACCGGACAGCCCTCTAGCACAGATACGCAGTATTTT. The chain recombines TRBV15 with TRBJ2-3; possible D gene TRBD1, 6 bases. The V gene lost 8 bases and the J gene lost 0 bases, with 12 bases spanning the gap. CDR1 is LNHNV and CDR2 is YYDKDF in the germline V gene (reference sequence). This CDR3 contains 14 residues.

CDR3 loop: CASSSRTGTDTQYF. The CDR3 nucleotides read TGTGCCAGCAGCTCTCGGACAGGCACAGATACGCAGTATTTT. The chain couples TRBV7-9 to TRBJ2-3; tentatively, D is TRBD1 (6 bases). The CDR3 covers 14 residues. Per the germline V gene, CDR1 is SEHNR and CDR2 is FQNEAQ (reference sequence). Trimming left V 4 bases short and J 1 base short, with 9 bases between.

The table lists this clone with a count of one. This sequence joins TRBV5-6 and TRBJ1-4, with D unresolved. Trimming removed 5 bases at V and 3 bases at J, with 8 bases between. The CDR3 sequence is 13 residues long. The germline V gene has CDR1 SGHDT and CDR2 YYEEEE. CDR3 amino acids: CASSWGANEKLFF. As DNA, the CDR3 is TGTGCCAGCAGTTGGGGAGCTAATGAAAAACTGTTTTTT.

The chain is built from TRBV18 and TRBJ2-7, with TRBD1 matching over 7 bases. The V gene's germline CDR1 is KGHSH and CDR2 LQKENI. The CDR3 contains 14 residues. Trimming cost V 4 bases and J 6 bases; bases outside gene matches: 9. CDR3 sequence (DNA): TGTGCCAGCTCACAACAGGGGTCGACCTCCGAGCAGTACTTC. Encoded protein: CASSQQGSTSEQYF. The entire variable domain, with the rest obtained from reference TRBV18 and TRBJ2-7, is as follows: NAGVMQNPRHLVRRRGQEARLRCSPMKGHSHVYWYRQLPEEGLKFMVYLQKENIIDESGMPKERFSAEFPKEGPSILRIQQVVRGDSAAYFCASSQQGSTSEQYFGPGTRLTVT.

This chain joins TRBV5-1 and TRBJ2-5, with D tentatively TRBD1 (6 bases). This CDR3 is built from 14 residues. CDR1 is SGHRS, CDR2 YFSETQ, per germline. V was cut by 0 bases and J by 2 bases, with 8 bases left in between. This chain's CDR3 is CASSLAGTQETQYF. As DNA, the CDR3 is TGCGCCAGCAGCTTGGCTGGGACACAAGAGACCCAGTACTTC.

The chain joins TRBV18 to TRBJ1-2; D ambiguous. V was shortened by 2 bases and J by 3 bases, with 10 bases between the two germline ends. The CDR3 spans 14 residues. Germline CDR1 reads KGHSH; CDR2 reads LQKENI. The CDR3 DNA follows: TGTGCCAGCTCACCAAGGCAATCTGACTATGGCTACACCTTC. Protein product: CASSPRQSDYGYTF.

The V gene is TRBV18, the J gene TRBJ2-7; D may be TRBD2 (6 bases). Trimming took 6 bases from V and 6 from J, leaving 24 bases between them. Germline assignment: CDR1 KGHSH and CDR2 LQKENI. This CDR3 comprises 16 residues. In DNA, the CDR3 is TGTGCCAGCTCCCTCTCCCGGACTGGCGGGGACGGCGAGCAGTACTTC. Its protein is CASSLSRTGGDGEQYF.

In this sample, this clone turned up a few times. The CDR3 DNA follows: TGCAGTGCTAGTGTCGACGAGCAGTACTTC. Encoded protein: CSASVDEQYF. This chain uses TRBV20-1 with TRBJ2-7, with unresolved D. The V gene's germline CDR1 is DFQATT and CDR2 SNEGSKA (reference sequence). Trimming took off 3 bases at V and 5 bases at J, with 5 bases between the two ends. This CDR3 comprises 10 residues.

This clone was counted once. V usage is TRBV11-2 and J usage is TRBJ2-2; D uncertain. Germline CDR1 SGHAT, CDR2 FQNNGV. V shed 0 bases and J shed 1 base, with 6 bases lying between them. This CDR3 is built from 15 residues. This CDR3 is CASSLDWGNTGELFF. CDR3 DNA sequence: TGTGCCAGCAGCTTAGATTGGGGGAACACCGGGGAGCTGTTTTTT.

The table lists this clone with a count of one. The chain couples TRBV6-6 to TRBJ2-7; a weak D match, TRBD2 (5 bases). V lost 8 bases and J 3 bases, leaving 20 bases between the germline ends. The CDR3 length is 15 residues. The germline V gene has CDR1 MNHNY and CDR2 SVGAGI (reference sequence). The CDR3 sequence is CASRRSALGDYEQYF. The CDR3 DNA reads TGTGCCAGCCGTCGGTCGGCTCTGGGAGACTACGAGCAGTACTTC.

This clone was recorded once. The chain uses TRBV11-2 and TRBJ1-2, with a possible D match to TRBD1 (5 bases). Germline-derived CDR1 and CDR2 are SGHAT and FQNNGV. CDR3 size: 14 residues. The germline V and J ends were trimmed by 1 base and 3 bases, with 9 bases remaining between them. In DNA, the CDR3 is TGTGCCAGCAGCTTAGCAGGGTTTGACTATGGCTACACCTTC. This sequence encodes CASSLAGFDYGYTF.